The rows below give T cell receptor beta chains drawn from one sample of a study of cytomegalovirus exposure and HLA in healthy donors. TCRdb's copy holds only in-frame clones and misses some; the assay was immunoSEQ multiplex PCR. This sample has about 84,000 clones, with approximately 78% found just once. The sequencing sample was made of PBMCs. The source of these receptors is a male donor in good health and CMV-seropositive. CDR3s include the opening cysteine and the closing phenylalanine or tryptophan. D genes are given only for firm matches. Size is omitted from some rows. Given values are once, few, many or a class for expanded clones.

clone_size,v_call,d_call,j_call,cdr3_aa,cdr3_nt
-,TRBV18,TRBD1,TRBJ1-1,CASSSTGVNTEAFF,TGTGCCAGCTCATCGACAGGGGTGAACACTGAAGCTTTCTTT
-,TRBV27,TRBD2,TRBJ2-3,CASRRTSVGADTQYF,TGTGCCAGCAGAAGAACTAGCGTGGGGGCAGATACGCAGTATTTT
-,TRBV7-2,TRBD2,TRBJ2-7,CASSPLFGRGTVTYEQYF,TGTGCCAGCAGCCCACTCTTCGGGCGGGGGACGGTGACCTACGAGCAGTACTTC
-,TRBV2,-,TRBJ2-7,CASSGGGWTPRYYEQYF,TGTGCCAGCAGTGGCGGCGGGTGGACCCCCAGGTACTACGAGCAGTACTTC
-,TRBV5-1,-,TRBJ1-1,CASSWGVRGTEAFF,TGCGCCAGCAGCTGGGGGGTCCGTGGGACTGAAGCTTTCTTT
few,TRBV19,TRBD1,TRBJ1-1,CASIRQGRTEAFF,TGTGCCAGTATCAGACAGGGGAGGACTGAAGCTTTCTTT
-,TRBV6-5,-,TRBJ1-1,CASRLGQGNTEAFF,TGTGCCAGCCGTCTTGGGCAGGGGAACACTGAAGCTTTCTTT
-,TRBV10-1,-,TRBJ2-2,CASRGQRGCTGELFF,TGCGCCAGCAGAGGACAGCGCGGTTGCACCGGGGAGCTGTTTTTT
-,TRBV9,-,TRBJ1-1,CASSPRGVREGYTEAFF,TGTGCCAGCAGCCCACGGGGAGTCCGAGAAGGGTACACTGAAGCTTTCTTT
-,TRBV7-9,-,TRBJ2-7,CASSLTGSSYEQYF,TGTGCCAGCAGCTTAACAGGGAGCTCCTACGAGCAGTACTTC
once,TRBV5-1,-,TRBJ1-1,CASRAGAGMNTEAFF,TGCGCCAGCAGAGCGGGGGCGGGTATGAACACTGAAGCTTTCTTT
-,TRBV9,TRBD1,TRBJ1-2,CASSVYGTGGLLGYTF,TGTGCCAGCAGCGTATACGGGACAGGGGGCCTTCTTGGCTACACCTTC
-,TRBV27,TRBD2,TRBJ2-3,CASSTTMVAGGADTQYF,TGTGCCAGCAGTACTACCATGGTAGCGGGAGGGGCAGATACGCAGTATTTT
-,TRBV7-9,TRBD2,TRBJ2-7,CASSPRTSGSNEQYF,TGTGCCAGCAGCCCTCGGACTAGCGGGAGTAACGAGCAGTACTTC
-,TRBV6-1,-,TRBJ1-5,CASSTQPSNQPQHF,TGTGCCAGCAGCACACAGCCGAGCAATCAGCCCCAGCATTTT
-,TRBV6-1,TRBD1,TRBJ2-1,CASSERGTGGEFF,TGTGCCAGCAGTGAGCGTGGGACAGGGGGAGAGTTCTTC
-,TRBV2,TRBD1,TRBJ1-3,CASSVEQGASGNTIYF,TGTGCCAGCAGTGTGGAGCAGGGGGCTTCTGGAAACACCATATATTTT
few,TRBV4-3,-,TRBJ1-1,CASSRTANTEAFF,TGCGCCAGCAGTCGGACAGCAAACACTGAAGCTTTCTTT
-,TRBV2,TRBD1,TRBJ1-2,CASSRQGILYGYTF,TGTGCCAGCAGTCGACAGGGGATCCTCTATGGCTACACCTTC
-,TRBV18,-,TRBJ1-1,CASSPYGGETEAFF,TGTGCCAGCTCACCATATGGGGGCGAAACTGAAGCTTTCTTT
-,TRBV7-2,TRBD2,TRBJ2-1,CASRKTSGRALIEQFF,TGTGCCAGCAGGAAAACTAGCGGGAGGGCGCTTATTGAGCAGTTCTTC
-,TRBV7-8,TRBD2,TRBJ2-7,CASSPLAGAAYEQYF,TGTGCCAGCAGCCCCCTAGCGGGAGCGGCCTACGAGCAGTACTTC
-,TRBV15,-,TRBJ2-2,CATSRGLYRSGELFF,TGTGCCACCAGCAGAGGACTTTATCGGTCCGGGGAGCTGTTTTTT
-,TRBV5-1,TRBD2,TRBJ2-3,CASSIGTSGRPGDTQYF,TGCGCCAGCAGCATTGGGACTAGCGGGAGACCGGGCGATACGCAGTATTTT
-,TRBV29-1,TRBD1,TRBJ1-2,CSVHSRDRGDYGYTF,TGCAGCGTTCACTCTCGGGACAGGGGTGACTATGGCTACACCTTC
-,TRBV25-1,TRBD2,TRBJ2-7,CASRPSGRAHEQYF,TGTGCCAGCCGCCCGAGCGGGAGGGCCCACGAGCAGTACTTC
-,TRBV15,TRBD1,TRBJ2-3,CATSRGQGDTDTQYF,TGTGCCACCAGCAGAGGACAGGGGGACACAGATACGCAGTATTTT
-,TRBV7-2,TRBD1,TRBJ2-1,CASRQTGTGAYNEQFF,TGTGCCAGCAGACAAACCGGGACAGGGGCATACAATGAGCAGTTCTTC
-,TRBV7-3,TRBD2,TRBJ2-1,CASSLIGGSSEQFF,TGTGCCAGCAGCTTAATCGGGGGGTCTAGTGAGCAGTTCTTC
-,TRBV15,-,TRBJ2-3,CATSTQEGSTQYF,TGTGCCACCAGCACTCAGGAAGGGAGTACGCAGTATTTT
once,TRBV28,-,TRBJ2-7,CATNSGGKSYEQYF,TGTGCCACCAACTCCGGGGGAAAGTCCTACGAGCAGTACTTC
once,TRBV13,TRBD2,TRBJ2-7,CASSLASGDYEQYF,TGTGCCAGCAGCTTAGCTAGCGGGGACTACGAGCAGTACTTC
-,TRBV29-1,TRBD2,TRBJ2-2,CSVDSGIRTGELFF,TGCAGCGTTGACAGCGGGATTCGCACCGGGGAGCTGTTTTTT
-,TRBV5-1,TRBD2,TRBJ2-2,CASSPETSGISPGELFF,TGCGCCAGCAGCCCCGAGACTAGCGGGATCAGTCCCGGGGAGCTGTTTTTT
-,TRBV11-2,-,TRBJ2-5,CASSSERTALKTQYF,TGTGCCAGCAGCTCCGAGAGGACTGCCCTAAAGACCCAGTACTTC
-,TRBV18,-,TRBJ2-1,CASSPGGNEQFF,TGTGCCAGCTCACCCGGGGGCAATGAGCAGTTCTTC
-,TRBV9,-,TRBJ1-3,CASSAEVVLANTIYF,TGTGCCAGCAGCGCCGAGGTGGTCTTAGCAAACACCATATATTTT
-,TRBV5-1,TRBD2,TRBJ2-6,CASSLGLAGGNSGANVLTF,TGCGCCAGCAGCTTGGGTCTAGCGGGAGGCAACTCTGGGGCCAACGTCCTGACTTTC
-,TRBV6-1,-,TRBJ2-3,CASGLRRATDTQYF,TGTGCCAGCGGTTTGCGGAGGGCCACAGATACGCAGTATTTT
once,TRBV2,-,TRBJ1-1,CASSGTGIRAFF,TGTGCCAGCAGTGGTACGGGGATTCGAGCTTTCTTT
-,TRBV10-2,-,TRBJ2-1,CASSGSDSSYNEQFF,TGCGCCAGCAGTGGATCGGACAGTTCCTACAATGAGCAGTTCTTC
-,TRBV7-8,-,TRBJ2-1,CASSSVGLASYNEQFF,TGTGCCAGCAGCTCCGTGGGTCTAGCCTCCTACAATGAGCAGTTCTTC
-,TRBV6-4,TRBD1,TRBJ1-4,CASSDSAGGSEKLFF,TGTGCCAGCAGTGACTCGGCAGGGGGAAGTGAAAAACTGTTTTTT
-,TRBV10-3,TRBD1,TRBJ2-7,CAIRETGEDEQYF,TGTGCCATCAGAGAGACAGGGGAAGACGAGCAGTACTTC
-,TRBV9,-,TRBJ2-3,CASTRLGGLTDTQYF,TGTGCCAGCACCCGCCTCGGGGGTTTGACAGATACGCAGTATTTT
-,TRBV21-1,-,TRBJ2-3,CASSKGPIPRPCTDTQYF,TGTGCCAGCAGCAAAGGCCCGATTCCGCGGCCTTGCACAGATACGCAGTATTTT
-,TRBV7-6,TRBD1,TRBJ2-7,CASSAYGTGDQTATF,TGTGCCAGCAGCGCCTACGGGACAGGGGACCAGACGGCAACCTTC
once,TRBV5-1,TRBD2,TRBJ2-5,CASSREGRETQYF,TGCGCCAGCAGCAGGGAGGGGAGAGAGACCCAGTACTTC
-,TRBV27,TRBD2,TRBJ2-7,CASSPMGGVLYEQYF,TGTGCCAGCAGTCCCATGGGGGGGGTATTGTACGAGCAGTACTTC
-,TRBV2,-,TRBJ2-1,CASRYGTYNEQFF,TGTGCCAGCAGATACGGGACTTACAATGAGCAGTTCTTC
-,TRBV25-1,-,TRBJ2-5,CASRDNHRETQYF,TGTGCCAGCAGGGACAACCACAGGGAGACCCAGTACTTC